This TCR beta chain was captured in a study of blood T cells in healthy people across ages. Findings of the study overall: Unsorted PBMC input precluded a conclusive naive versus antigen-experienced comparison.

As to this clonotype: Its antigen is still unknown.

Primed by a sample-barcoded 5' primer and a J-beta primer mix, a second PCR proceeded for 7 to 11 cycles. One entry per CDR3 protein results from TCRdb running MiXCR on the 5' RACE reads. The sample lists 1.5 million to 2 million distinct CDR3 sequences, about two fifths seen once, with 23% in the top ten. V trimming: 4 bases; J trimming: 6 bases; junction bases outside the gene matches: 4. Germline CDR1 reads MNHNS; CDR2 reads SASEGT. CDR3 length: 13 residues. The sequencing input was blood. The receptor comes from a human donor in good health. The gene calls are TRBV6-1 and TRBJ2-7, with TRBD1 identical over 9 bases. The CDR3 spells CASSAWTGVEQYF. The CDR3 DNA reads TGTGCCAGCAGTGCGTGGACAGGGGTCGAGCAGTACTTC.